This T cell receptor (beta chain) emerged from a study of tumor-infiltrating lymphocytes in oesophageal squamous cell carcinoma (dated by TCRdb to 2015 to 2016). Notes on this clonotype: Which antigen it targets is not known. No much larger clone is present one base from it, and per-base qualities are unavailable.

The library came from PCR. Instrument used: Illumina HiSeq 2000. TCRdb's own reprocessing of the public reads used fastp at Q25 and MiXCR and kept productive beta chains. A single entry per CDR3 protein holds the most common genes and DNA from its merged rows. This sample is represented by 15,000 to 20,000 distinct CDR3 sequences; approximately 47% of them were singletons. About 44% of the sample goes to the ten largest clones. The germline V gene sets CDR1 to LGHNA and CDR2 to YSLEER. From cysteine to phenylalanine, the CDR3 is 12 amino acids long. Just the 36-base CDR3 DNA is kept, in frame starting at base 1.

Sequencing was performed on normal esophageal tissue next to the tumor. The sequence was collected from a female donor with esophageal squamous cell carcinoma. The chain employs TRBV4-3 and TRBJ2-6; the D segment cannot be called with confidence. The DNA matches TRBJ2-1 better at its end, which makes the J call doubtful. The DNA reads as follows: TGCGCCAGCAGCCAAGAGTCGAGTGAGCAGTTCTTC. The encoded protein is CASSQESSEQFF.